This T cell receptor (beta chain) was recorded in a study of T cells in localized non-small cell lung cancer. Findings of the study overall: Exceeding tumor, uninvolved adjacent lung had the highest T cell clonality. Prolonged overall survival went with higher T cell density in the blood. One tumor region alone was sequenced, and heterogeneity therefore remains possible.

In regard to this clone: Its antigen is unknown.

Profiling relied on immunoSEQ multiplex PCR, and the TCRdb table lists in-frame clones only, not all of them. The table has more than 30,000 clones, approximately 86% seen once. The CDR3 is 11 residues long. Germline V gene sequence: CDR1 KGHSH, CDR2 LQKENI. V dropped 3 bases and J dropped 5 bases, with 4 bases sitting between them. The receptor was derived from a woman aged 35 to 70 with stage III lung adenocarcinoma. The sequencing used peripheral blood mononuclear cells, collected before any cancer treatment. V and J are TRBV18 and TRBJ2-5; D call uncertain. CDR3 in DNA: TGTGCCAGCTCACCCGGCGAGACCCAGTACTTC. Its protein is CASSPGETQYF.